The text below deals with one T cell receptor beta chain. The data were obtained in a study of T cells in localized non-small cell lung cancer. Only in-frame clones appear in the TCRdb table, and some are missing; sequencing was by immunoSEQ multiplex PCR. The sample has roughly 32,000 clones; 70% to 90% are singletons. From germline, CDR1 is MDHEN and CDR2 SYDVKM. This CDR3 is 15 amino acids long. The germline V and J ends were trimmed by 5 bases and 7 bases, with 21 bases remaining between them. The source material was peripheral blood mononuclear cells, sampled before any cancer treatment. This TCR was sampled from a woman between 40 and 69 years old with stage III lung adenocarcinoma. The chain employs TRBV28 and TRBJ2-7; the D gene is possibly TRBD2 (6 bases). The CDR3 bases are TGTGCCAGCAGTACCCCGGGACTGACCCGTTTAGAGCAGTACTTC. It yields the protein CASSTPGLTRLEQYF. Variable domain in full (rest from reference TRBV28 and TRBJ2-7): DVKVTQSSRYLVKRTGEKVFLECVQDMDHENMFWYRQDPGLGLRLIYFSYDVKMKEKGDIPEGYSVSREKKERFSLILESASTNQTSMYLCASSTPGLTRLEQYFGPGTRLTVT.